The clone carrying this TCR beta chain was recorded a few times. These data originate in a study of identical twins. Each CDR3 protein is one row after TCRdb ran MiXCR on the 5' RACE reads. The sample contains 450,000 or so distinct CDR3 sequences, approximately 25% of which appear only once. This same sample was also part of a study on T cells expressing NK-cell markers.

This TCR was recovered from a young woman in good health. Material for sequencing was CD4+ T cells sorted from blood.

For the CDR3, the DNA is TGCAGTGCTAGAGCTGGGGGTAACTCCTACGAGCAGTACTTC. Encoded protein: CSARAGGNSYEQYF. The gene calls are TRBV20-1 and TRBJ2-7; D is tentatively TRBD1 or TRBD2 (5 bases each). Germline V gives CDR1 DFQATT, CDR2 SNEGSKA (reference sequence). This CDR3 spans 14 amino acids. The ends were cut back, 1 base at V and 0 bases at J, with 10 bases in the middle.